These 22 T cell receptor beta chains originate from one sample sequenced in a study of beta chain features in type 1 diabetes. General study findings and limits: Shorter TCRB CDR3s, moderately but significantly so, were found in Type 1 diabetes patients in all four CD4+ subsets.

These receptors' targets are unknown. Expressed TCRB transcripts were sequenced after all isolated RNA was converted to cDNA. Generated by immunoSEQ multiplex PCR, the TCRdb table keeps only in-frame clones and is missing some. This sample has about 160,000 clones, with approximately 9% found just once. Sequencing used central memory CD4+ T cells from blood. The receptors shown here come from a young woman with type 1 diabetes.

Only a few counts were recorded for this clone. The chain combines TRBV15 with TRBJ2-7; the match to TRBD1 covers 9 bases. V shed 1 base, J shed 2 bases, and the junction held 6 bases outside the gene matches. Per the germline V gene, CDR1 is LNHNV and CDR2 is YYDKDF (reference sequence). The CDR3 is made up of 16 amino acids. Here the CDR3 reads CATSRVPGQGTYEQYF. The DNA of the CDR3 is TGTGCCACCAGCAGAGTACCGGGACAGGGTACCTACGAGCAGTACTTC.

The chain combines TRBV5-1 with TRBJ2-1; possible D gene TRBD2, 6 bases. Germline assignment: CDR1 SGHRS and CDR2 YFSETQ. This CDR3 has 16 amino acids. The V end was cut by 1 base, the J end by 1 base, with 12 bases between. The CDR3 coding sequence is TGCGCCAGCAGCTTGTCGGGGGAGTGGTCCTACAATGAGCAGTTCTTC. Encoded protein: CASSLSGEWSYNEQFF.

This chain connects TRBV6-5 to TRBJ1-1, with D hard to call. The CDR3 loop spans 13 amino acids. The V gene lost 10 bases and the J gene lost 0 bases, with 12 bases spanning the gap. Germline lookup yields CDR1 MNHEY and CDR2 SVGAGI. CDR3 loop: CAIRSGMNTEAFF. CDR3 DNA sequence: TGTGCCATCAGATCGGGTATGAACACTGAAGCTTTCTTT.

The CDR3, as DNA: TGTGCCAGCAGTTCGCCTGAGGGGGCGCGAGGTGGCTACACCTTC. It codes for CASSSPEGARGGYTF. The chain combines TRBV6-5 with TRBJ1-2; TRBD1 matches 7 bases. The CDR3 has 15 residues. The germline V gene encodes CDR1 MNHEY and CDR2 SVGAGI. Trimming took 4 bases from V and 7 from J; bases not matched to a gene: 12.

This clone was seen only a few times. The genes are TRBV29-1 and TRBJ2-7; D gene ambiguous. The CDR3 runs 13 residues. Germline loops: CDR1 SQVTM, CDR2 ANQGSEA. Trimming stripped 6 bases from V and 3 bases from J, with 15 bases between. The CDR3 loop reads CSVGTGLYYEQYF. The CDR3 coding sequence is TGCAGCGTCGGAACCGGGTTGTACTACGAGCAGTACTTC.

This clone was detected only a few times. This chain joins TRBV5-1 and TRBJ2-5; tentatively, D is TRBD1 (5 bases). The tail of the sequence fits TRBJ2-7 better, so the J call may be wrong. Germline CDR1 and CDR2: SGHRS and YFSETQ. CDR3 size: 14 residues. As DNA, the CDR3 is TGCGCCAGCAGCTTGGAGGGGTTCTCCTACGAGCAGTACTTC. Amino acid sequence: CASSLEGFSYEQYF.

The chain links TRBV19 to TRBJ2-1, with 10 bases matching TRBD2. In germline, CDR1 is LNHDA, CDR2 SQIVND (reference sequence). Trimming cost V 3 bases and J 7 bases; bases outside gene matches: 12. The CDR3 has 17 residues. CDR3 sequence: CASSIPIRAGGLNEQFF. As DNA, the CDR3 is TGTGCCAGTAGTATCCCTATTCGAGCGGGAGGGCTGAATGAGCAGTTCTTC.

This clone was observed a few times. CDR3 region: CACRGVARTGELFF. CDR3 nucleotide sequence: TGTGCCTGCCGGGGGGTGGCCCGAACCGGGGAGCTGTTTTTT. The chain employs TRBV30 and TRBJ2-2, with 7 positions matching TRBD2. V dropped 6 bases and J dropped 5; count of bases not matched to a gene: 9. This CDR3 spans 14 amino acids. Germline CDR1 and CDR2: GTSNPN and SVGIG (reference sequence).

This rearrangement joins TRBV2 to TRBJ1-5, with 8 bases lining up with TRBD1. There are 15 residues in the CDR3. Trimming cost V 7 bases and J 7 bases; bases outside gene matches: 12. From germline, CDR1 is SNHLY and CDR2 FYNNEI. Here the CDR3 reads CASTDRGHPRQPQHF. CDR3 DNA: TGTGCCAGCACAGACAGGGGCCACCCACGCCAGCCCCAGCATTTT. Combining the CDR3 with reference TRBV2 and TRBJ1-5 gives the whole variable domain EPEVTQTPSHQVTQMGQEVILRCVPISNHLYFYWYRQILGQKVEFLVSFYNNEISEKSEIFDDQFSVERPDGSNFTLKIRSTKLEDSAMYFCASTDRGHPRQPQHFGDGTRLSIL.

This clone was seen only a few times. The rearrangement links TRBV5-4 to TRBJ1-2, with a possible D match to TRBD1 (6 bases). CDR3 length: 14 residues. Germline CDR1 is SGHNT and CDR2 is YYREEE (reference sequence). Trimming took 3 bases from V and 6 from J, leaving 15 bases between them. In DNA form, the CDR3 reads TGTGCCAGCAGCTCGGACAGAGTACTACATGGCTACACCTTC. This gives the protein CASSSDRVLHGYTF.

Comments on this clone: Sequence at one end of the junction differs from germline and may be a read error. CDR3 region: CASSYTVDIQYF. CDR3 nucleotide sequence: TGTGCCAGCAGTTATACGGTTGACATTCAGTACTTC. J is TRBJ2-4 and V is TRBV10-3; no clear D gene. The CDR3 is 12 amino acids. The V gene's germline CDR1 is ENHRY and CDR2 SYGVKD.

This clone was found a few times. The rearrangement links TRBV28 to TRBJ1-1, with a possible D match to TRBD1 (6 bases). Per germline, CDR1 MDHEN and CDR2 SYDVKM. The CDR3 length is 13 residues. The V end was cut by 6 bases, the J end by 0 bases, with 8 bases between. CDR3 region: CASRQGLNTEAFF. CDR3 DNA: TGTGCCAGCAGGCAGGGGCTGAACACTGAAGCTTTCTTT.

The V gene is TRBV4-1, the J gene TRBJ2-2, with 7 bases identical to TRBD1. Germline CDR1 and CDR2: MGHRA and YSYEKL. V was pared by 6 bases and J by 4 bases, with 5 bases of the junction left unmatched. The length of the CDR3 is 14 residues. In DNA, the CDR3 is TGCGCCAGCAGGAACGGACAGGCCACCGGGGAGCTGTTTTTT. Its protein is CASRNGQATGELFF.

The chain has TRBV28 and TRBJ1-2, with D hard to call. V lost 11 bases and J lost 7, with 17 bases in between. The CDR3 is 12 amino acids. CDR1 is MDHEN and CDR2 is SYDVKM in the germline V gene. The chain's CDR3 is CAGGGPWLGYTF. CDR3 DNA sequence: TGTGCCGGAGGCGGGCCTTGGCTTGGCTACACCTTC.

The V and J genes are TRBV29-1 and TRBJ1-3, with D possibly TRBD1 on 5 matching bases. This CDR3 region has 14 residues. CDR1 and CDR2 from the germline V gene are SQVTM and ANQGSEA. V lost 5 bases and J 3 bases, leaving 14 bases between the germline ends. The CDR3, as DNA: TGCAGCGTTAATGGGGCGGGGGTTGGAAACACCATATATTTT. Translation: CSVNGAGVGNTIYF.

The chain has TRBV7-2 and TRBJ1-5, with a weak D call TRBD1 (6 bases). Germline CDR1 reads SGHTA; CDR2 reads FQGNSA. The CDR3 has 14 residues. The germline V and J ends were trimmed by 5 bases and 7 bases, with 15 bases remaining between them. The CDR3 DNA reads TGTGCCAGCAGCCTCCATCTAGGGGGACAGCCCCAGCATTTT. Its translation: CASSLHLGGQPQHF.

This clone was observed a handful of times. J is TRBJ2-5 and V is TRBV7-2; 7 bases agree with TRBD1. This CDR3 spans 15 amino acids. Trimming at V came to 1 base and at J to 4 bases, leaving 6 bases not matched to a gene. Germline CDR1 reads SGHTA; CDR2 reads FQGNSA. The DNA of the CDR3 is TGTGCCAGCAGCTTAGGGACAGGAGAACTAGAGACCCAGTACTTC. Translating it yields CASSLGTGELETQYF.

This clone occurred a few times. V and J are TRBV15 and TRBJ1-5, with TRBD1 identical over 8 bases. J was trimmed by 7 bases and V by 0 bases; bases with no gene match: 11. Germline CDR1 LNHNV, CDR2 YYDKDF (reference sequence). The CDR3 has 17 residues. The CDR3 spells CATSRDPGQGLRQPQHF. The CDR3 DNA is TGTGCCACCAGCAGAGACCCCGGACAGGGCTTACGCCAGCCCCAGCATTTT.

The rearrangement joins TRBV19 to TRBJ1-2; no reliable D call. CDR3 length equals 12 residues. CDR1 is LNHDA, CDR2 SQIVND, per germline (reference sequence). Trimming took off 4 bases at V and 4 bases at J, with 7 bases between the two ends. For the CDR3, the DNA is TGTGCCAGTAGTAGTCAGGCCTATGGCTACACCTTC. Amino acids: CASSSQAYGYTF.

This clone has just a few counts. The chain uses TRBV9 and TRBJ2-2, with 8 bases fitting TRBD2. The CDR3 is 16 residues long. CDR1 is SGDLS, CDR2 YYNGEE, per germline. The V segment lost 4 bases and the J segment 2 bases; nucleotides outside the gene matches: 7. Here the CDR3 DNA reads TGTGCCAGCAGCCCCTCCTTAGCGGGAAACACCGGGGAGCTGTTTTTT. It is translated as CASSPSLAGNTGELFF.

V and J are TRBV19 and TRBJ2-7, with D maybe TRBD2 (7 bases). In germline, CDR1 is LNHDA, CDR2 SQIVND (reference sequence). This CDR3 spans 15 amino acids. V shed 1 base and J shed 2 bases, with 12 bases lying between them. The CDR3 protein is CASSIGGGAPYEQYF. As DNA, the CDR3 is TGTGCCAGTAGTATAGGCGGGGGCGCCCCCTACGAGCAGTACTTC.

This clone has more than one count but fewer than ten. The gene calls are TRBV5-1 and TRBJ2-5, with TRBD1 matching over 9 bases. Germline CDR1 SGHRS, CDR2 YFSETQ. The J segment lost 4 bases and the V segment lost 1 base, leaving 14 bases of the junction unmatched. The CDR3 length is 18 residues. CDR3 in DNA: TGCGCCAGCAGCTTGAGCGGGACAGGGAATCGGCTACGAGAGACCCAGTACTTC. Its protein product is CASSLSGTGNRLRETQYF.